These T cell receptor beta chains were read from a single sample in a study of T cells in Graves' hyperthyroidism and ophthalmopathy. One entry per CDR3 protein results from TCRdb running MiXCR on the multiplex PCR reads. Among some 180,000 distinct CDR3 sequences listed, about 15% were seen once. Material for sequencing was blood. These receptor sequences come from a woman aged 45-60 years with Graves' hyperthyroidism. The CDR3 runs from the conserved cysteine through the conserved F or W. Fields, in order: V gene, D gene, J gene, clone size, CDR3 protein, CDR3 DNA. The D gene is left open where the match is weak. A clone size is listed for some rows: how often the clone was seen (once, few, many), or a class if it is expanded.

v_gene: TRBV5-1; d_gene: TRBD1; j_gene: TRBJ2-2; abundance: many; CDR3aa: CASSFTRDRATGELFF; CDR3nt: TGCGCCAGCAGCTTCACCCGGGACAGGGCCACCGGGGAGCTGTTTTTT
v_gene: TRBV3-1; d_gene: -; j_gene: TRBJ2-2; abundance: -; CDR3aa: CASSQSRGAGELVF; CDR3nt: TGTGCCAGCAGCCAAAGTAGAGGCGCCGGGGAGCTGGTTTTT
v_gene: TRBV6-1; d_gene: -; j_gene: TRBJ2-7; abundance: many; CDR3aa: CASSEGAHRYEQYF; CDR3nt: TGTGCCAGCAGTGAAGGGGCCCACCGCTACGAGCAGTACTTC
v_gene: TRBV5-1; d_gene: -; j_gene: TRBJ2-2; abundance: -; CDR3aa: CASSLAERGVTGELFF; CDR3nt: TGCGCCAGCAGCTTGGCCGAGAGGGGTGTCACCGGGGAGCTGTTTTTT
v_gene: TRBV28; d_gene: -; j_gene: TRBJ2-7; abundance: -; CDR3aa: CASSPSLGQGHSYEQYF; CDR3nt: TGTGCCAGCAGTCCTTCCCTCGGGCAGGGGCACTCCTACGAGCAGTACTTC
v_gene: TRBV18; d_gene: TRBD1; j_gene: TRBJ1-4; abundance: many; CDR3aa: CASSPQGQPNEKLFF; CDR3nt: TGTGCCAGCTCCCCCCAGGGACAGCCTAATGAAAAACTGTTTTTT
v_gene: TRBV7-9; d_gene: TRBD1; j_gene: TRBJ2-7; abundance: many; CDR3aa: CASSQGQGATYEQYF; CDR3nt: TGTGCCAGCAGCCAAGGACAGGGGGCGACCTACGAGCAGTACTTC
v_gene: TRBV4-1; d_gene: -; j_gene: TRBJ1-2; abundance: -; CDR3aa: CASSHDPGTVLDYGYTF; CDR3nt: TGCGCCAGCAGCCATGACCCCGGGACGGTCTTGGACTATGGCTACACCTTC
v_gene: TRBV6-1; d_gene: -; j_gene: TRBJ2-5; abundance: many; CDR3aa: CASSDYQETQYF; CDR3nt: TGTGCCAGCAGTGACTACCAAGAGACCCAGTACTTC
v_gene: TRBV18; d_gene: TRBD1; j_gene: TRBJ2-7; abundance: -; CDR3aa: CASSPCLGTGTYEQYF; CDR3nt: TGTGCCAGCTCACCATGCCTGGGGACAGGGACCTACGAGCAGTACTTC
v_gene: TRBV6-1; d_gene: -; j_gene: TRBJ2-1; abundance: -; CDR3aa: CASSEDGWNEQFF; CDR3nt: TGTGCCAGCAGTGAAGATGGGTGGAATGAGCAGTTCTTC
v_gene: TRBV4-1; d_gene: TRBD1; j_gene: TRBJ2-3; abundance: many; CDR3aa: CASSHPGQDSTDTQYF; CDR3nt: TGCGCCAGCAGCCACCCCGGACAGGACTCCACAGATACGCAGTATTTT
v_gene: TRBV28; d_gene: -; j_gene: TRBJ2-1; abundance: many; CDR3aa: CASSFRVGTYNEQFF; CDR3nt: TGTGCCAGCAGTTTTCGGGTCGGGACCTACAATGAGCAGTTCTTC
v_gene: TRBV20-1; d_gene: TRBD1; j_gene: TRBJ2-7; abundance: many; CDR3aa: CSAPGTGGYEQYF; CDR3nt: TGCAGTGCCCCCGGGACAGGGGGCTACGAGCAGTACTTC
v_gene: TRBV11-2; d_gene: TRBD1; j_gene: TRBJ2-7; abundance: many; CDR3aa: CASSLGRDRVYEQYF; CDR3nt: TGTGCCAGCAGCTTAGGACGGGACAGGGTCTACGAGCAGTACTTC
v_gene: TRBV28; d_gene: -; j_gene: TRBJ2-1; abundance: -; CDR3aa: CASRGNEQFF; CDR3nt: TGTGCCAGCAGGGGCAATGAGCAGTTCTTC
v_gene: TRBV2; d_gene: -; j_gene: TRBJ1-6; abundance: -; CDR3aa: CASSELPSRSPLHF; CDR3nt: TGTGCCAGCAGTGAACTACCAAGCCGGTCACCCCTCCACTTT
v_gene: TRBV9; d_gene: TRBD1; j_gene: TRBJ2-1; abundance: -; CDR3aa: CASSQPKDRGHSSYNEQFF; CDR3nt: TGTGCCAGCAGCCAACCAAAGGACAGGGGTCATAGCTCCTACAATGAGCAGTTCTTC
v_gene: TRBV5-6; d_gene: -; j_gene: TRBJ1-6; abundance: -; CDR3aa: CASSLGTSYNSPLHF; CDR3nt: TGTGCCAGCAGCTTGGGGACCTCCTATAATTCACCCCTCCACTTT
v_gene: TRBV30; d_gene: -; j_gene: TRBJ2-1; abundance: -; CDR3aa: CAWGDNEQFF; CDR3nt: TGTGCCTGGGGGGACAATGAGCAGTTCTTC
v_gene: TRBV5-1; d_gene: -; j_gene: TRBJ1-1; abundance: -; CDR3aa: CASSLQGGDTEAFF; CDR3nt: TGCGCCAGCAGCTTACAAGGTGGGGACACTGAAGCTTTCTTT
v_gene: TRBV25-1; d_gene: -; j_gene: TRBJ2-1; abundance: few; CDR3aa: CASSEYRPPHEQFF; CDR3nt: TGTGCCAGCAGTGAATACCGACCTCCCCATGAGCAGTTCTTC
v_gene: TRBV12-3/TRBV12-4; d_gene: TRBD2; j_gene: TRBJ2-5; abundance: many; CDR3aa: CASSFRLAGGHGTQYF; CDR3nt: TGTGCCAGCAGTTTTCGGCTAGCGGGGGGGCATGGGACCCAGTACTTC
v_gene: TRBV13; d_gene: -; j_gene: TRBJ2-1; abundance: few; CDR3aa: CASSPNGRRTYNEQFF; CDR3nt: TGTGCCAGCAGTCCCAATGGCCGGAGGACCTACAATGAGCAGTTCTTC
v_gene: TRBV5-5; d_gene: TRBD1; j_gene: TRBJ2-7; abundance: many; CDR3aa: CASSLGRGRTEQYF; CDR3nt: TGTGCCAGCAGCTTGGGCAGGGGGCGCACCGAGCAGTACTTC
v_gene: TRBV28; d_gene: -; j_gene: TRBJ1-2; abundance: -; CDR3aa: CASRWGRERGYTF; CDR3nt: TGTGCCAGCAGATGGGGGAGGGAGAGGGGCTACACCTTC
v_gene: TRBV19; d_gene: -; j_gene: TRBJ2-3; abundance: many; CDR3aa: CASSDTGTDTQYF; CDR3nt: TGTGCCAGTAGTGACACCGGTACGGATACGCAGTATTTT
v_gene: TRBV9; d_gene: TRBD2; j_gene: TRBJ2-1; abundance: many; CDR3aa: CASSVEGRGGYNEQFF; CDR3nt: TGTGCCAGCAGCGTAGAGGGGCGGGGGGGCTACAATGAGCAGTTCTTC
v_gene: TRBV6-1; d_gene: -; j_gene: TRBJ2-2; abundance: few; CDR3aa: CASTGGSGELFF; CDR3nt: TGTGCCAGCACTGGGGGCTCCGGGGAGCTGTTTTTT
v_gene: TRBV20-1; d_gene: -; j_gene: TRBJ1-1; abundance: many; CDR3aa: CSAPLGARAFF; CDR3nt: TGCAGTGCTCCCCTGGGGGCGCGTGCTTTCTTT
v_gene: TRBV20-1; d_gene: TRBD1; j_gene: TRBJ2-5; abundance: -; CDR3aa: CSARDPTGGDLTETQYF; CDR3nt: TGCAGTGCTAGAGATCCGACAGGGGGCGATTTGACGGAGACCCAGTACTTC
v_gene: TRBV27; d_gene: TRBD1; j_gene: TRBJ1-6; abundance: many; CDR3aa: CASSRTGGSGSPLHF; CDR3nt: TGTGCCAGCAGTAGGACAGGGGGCTCGGGTTCACCCCTCCACTTT
v_gene: TRBV6-1; d_gene: -; j_gene: TRBJ1-6; abundance: -; CDR3aa: CASRTWDNSPLHF; CDR3nt: TGTGCCAGCAGAACATGGGATAATTCACCCCTCCACTTT
v_gene: TRBV6-5; d_gene: TRBD2; j_gene: TRBJ2-1; abundance: many; CDR3aa: CASSYSSGGAEQFF; CDR3nt: TGTGCCAGCAGTTACTCTAGCGGGGGGGCTGAGCAGTTCTTC
v_gene: TRBV19; d_gene: -; j_gene: TRBJ2-2; abundance: many; CDR3aa: CASSIDRSNTGELFF; CDR3nt: TGTGCCAGTAGTATTGACAGGTCGAACACCGGGGAGCTGTTTTTT
v_gene: TRBV28; d_gene: -; j_gene: TRBJ1-3; abundance: many; CDR3aa: CASLDGGSGNTIYF; CDR3nt: TGTGCCAGTCTAGACGGGGGGTCTGGAAACACCATATATTTT
v_gene: TRBV7-9; d_gene: TRBD1; j_gene: TRBJ2-7; abundance: many; CDR3aa: CASSYRDRGDEQYF; CDR3nt: TGTGCCAGCAGCTACCGGGACAGGGGTGACGAGCAGTACTTC
v_gene: TRBV11-2; d_gene: -; j_gene: TRBJ1-1; abundance: many; CDR3aa: CASTWGAPNTEVFF; CDR3nt: TGTGCCAGCACCTGGGGGGCCCCCAACACTGAAGTTTTCTTT
v_gene: TRBV4-1; d_gene: -; j_gene: TRBJ1-2; abundance: -; CDR3aa: CASSQVGVYTF; CDR3nt: TGCGCCAGCAGCCAAGTGGGCGTCTACACCTTC
v_gene: TRBV28; d_gene: -; j_gene: TRBJ2-7; abundance: many; CDR3aa: CASVERGRAHEQYF; CDR3nt: TGTGCCAGCGTAGAACGAGGGAGAGCCCACGAGCAGTACTTC
v_gene: TRBV9; d_gene: TRBD1; j_gene: TRBJ2-3; abundance: -; CDR3aa: CASNPTGGITDTQYF; CDR3nt: TGTGCCAGCAACCCGACAGGGGGTATCACAGATACGCAGTATTTT
v_gene: TRBV20-1; d_gene: TRBD2; j_gene: TRBJ2-7; abundance: many; CDR3aa: CSASGRGVMGEQYF; CDR3nt: TGCAGTGCTAGTGGGCGGGGGGTCATGGGCGAGCAGTACTTC
v_gene: TRBV5-1; d_gene: -; j_gene: TRBJ2-1; abundance: many; CDR3aa: CASSLTTNEQFF; CDR3nt: TGCGCCAGCAGTTTGACCACCAATGAGCAGTTCTTC
v_gene: TRBV6-1; d_gene: -; j_gene: TRBJ1-5; abundance: many; CDR3aa: CASSELDGRNQPQHF; CDR3nt: TGTGCCAGCAGTGAATTGGACGGACGGAATCAGCCCCAGCATTTT
v_gene: TRBV5-5; d_gene: -; j_gene: TRBJ1-5; abundance: few; CDR3aa: CASSLVLARGQPQHF; CDR3nt: TGTGCCAGCAGCTTGGTCCTCGCCAGGGGTCAGCCCCAGCATTTT
v_gene: TRBV5-6; d_gene: TRBD1; j_gene: TRBJ2-7; abundance: many; CDR3aa: CASSGSPGQGTHEQYF; CDR3nt: TGTGCCAGCAGCGGGTCTCCGGGACAGGGTACCCACGAGCAGTACTTC
v_gene: TRBV9; d_gene: -; j_gene: TRBJ2-7; abundance: many; CDR3aa: CASSVGQGLGEQYF; CDR3nt: TGTGCCAGCAGCGTCGGCCAGGGGCTGGGGGAGCAGTACTTC
v_gene: TRBV12-3/TRBV12-4; d_gene: TRBD2; j_gene: TRBJ2-1; abundance: -; CDR3aa: CASTQTSIHEQFF; CDR3nt: TGTGCCAGCACCCAGACTAGCATCCACGAGCAGTTCTTC
v_gene: TRBV2; d_gene: -; j_gene: TRBJ1-1; abundance: many; CDR3aa: CASSAIPGFGSPEAFF; CDR3nt: TGTGCCAGCAGTGCCATTCCAGGGTTCGGCTCTCCTGAAGCTTTCTTT
v_gene: TRBV7-9; d_gene: -; j_gene: TRBJ2-7; abundance: many; CDR3aa: CASSLRPGGIDEQYF; CDR3nt: TGTGCCAGCAGCTTAAGGCCCGGCGGGATCGACGAGCAGTACTTC
v_gene: TRBV2; d_gene: TRBD2; j_gene: TRBJ2-5; abundance: -; CDR3aa: CASRTSGGSWGETQYF; CDR3nt: TGTGCCAGCCGGACTAGCGGGGGGAGTTGGGGAGAGACCCAGTACTTC
v_gene: TRBV7-9; d_gene: -; j_gene: TRBJ2-5; abundance: many; CDR3aa: CASSVRAPSGPKETQYF; CDR3nt: TGTGCCAGCAGCGTCAGGGCCCCCTCCGGACCGAAAGAGACCCAGTACTTC
v_gene: TRBV7-8; d_gene: TRBD1; j_gene: TRBJ1-2; abundance: many; CDR3aa: CASSLPQGQGGGYTF; CDR3nt: TGTGCCAGCAGCTTACCTCAAGGACAGGGCGGAGGCTACACCTTC
v_gene: TRBV20-1; d_gene: -; j_gene: TRBJ1-1; abundance: -; CDR3aa: CSAGIGGRIEAFF; CDR3nt: TGCAGTGCTGGGATCGGGGGGCGAATTGAAGCTTTCTTT
v_gene: TRBV27; d_gene: TRBD1; j_gene: TRBJ1-2; abundance: few; CDR3aa: CASSPTGTGWGRRDYGYTF; CDR3nt: TGTGCCAGCAGTCCGACCGGGACAGGGTGGGGTCGTAGGGACTATGGCTACACCTTC
v_gene: TRBV19; d_gene: -; j_gene: TRBJ1-1; abundance: few; CDR3aa: CASILGSTEAFF; CDR3nt: TGTGCCAGTATTCTGGGGTCGACTGAAGCTTTCTTT
v_gene: TRBV5-1; d_gene: -; j_gene: TRBJ2-3; abundance: many; CDR3aa: CASSAENRDTQYF; CDR3nt: TGCGCCAGCAGCGCGGAGAACAGAGATACGCAGTATTTT
v_gene: TRBV4-1; d_gene: -; j_gene: TRBJ1-4; abundance: many; CDR3aa: CASSQRGSLVGKLFF; CDR3nt: TGCGCCAGCAGCCAACGCGGGTCCCTGGTGGGAAAACTGTTTTTT
v_gene: TRBV20-1; d_gene: -; j_gene: TRBJ1-1; abundance: few; CDR3aa: CSARDRARGAFF; CDR3nt: TGCAGTGCTAGAGATCGAGCCAGGGGAGCTTTCTTT
v_gene: TRBV7-8; d_gene: -; j_gene: TRBJ1-5; abundance: many; CDR3aa: CASSLGGSSVNQPQHF; CDR3nt: TGTGCCAGCAGCTTAGGGGGGAGTTCAGTTAACCAGCCCCAGCATTTT